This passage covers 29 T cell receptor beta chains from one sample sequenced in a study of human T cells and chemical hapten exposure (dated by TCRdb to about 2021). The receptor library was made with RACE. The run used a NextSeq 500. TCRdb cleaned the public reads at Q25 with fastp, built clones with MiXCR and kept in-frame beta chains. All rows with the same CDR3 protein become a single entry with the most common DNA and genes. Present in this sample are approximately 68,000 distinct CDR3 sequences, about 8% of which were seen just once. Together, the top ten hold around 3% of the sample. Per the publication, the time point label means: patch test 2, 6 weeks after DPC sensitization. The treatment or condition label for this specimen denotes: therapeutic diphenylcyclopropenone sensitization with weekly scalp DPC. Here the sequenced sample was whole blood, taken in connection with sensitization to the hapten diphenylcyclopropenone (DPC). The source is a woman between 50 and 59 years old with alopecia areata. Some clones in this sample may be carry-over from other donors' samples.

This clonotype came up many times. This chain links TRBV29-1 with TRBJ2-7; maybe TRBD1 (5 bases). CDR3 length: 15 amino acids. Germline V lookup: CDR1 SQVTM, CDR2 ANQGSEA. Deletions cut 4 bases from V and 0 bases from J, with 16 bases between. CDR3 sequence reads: CSVVPKGRSSYEQYF. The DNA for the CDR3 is TGCAGCGTTGTACCGAAGGGGCGTAGCTCCTACGAGCAGTACTTC.

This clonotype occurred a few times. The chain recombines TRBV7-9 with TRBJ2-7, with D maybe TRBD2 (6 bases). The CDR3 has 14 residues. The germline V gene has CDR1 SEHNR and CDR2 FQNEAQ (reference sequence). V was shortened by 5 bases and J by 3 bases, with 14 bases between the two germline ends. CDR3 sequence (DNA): TGTGCCAGCAGCCATACCGGGAGCGGCTACGAGCAGTACTTC. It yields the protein CASSHTGSGYEQYF.

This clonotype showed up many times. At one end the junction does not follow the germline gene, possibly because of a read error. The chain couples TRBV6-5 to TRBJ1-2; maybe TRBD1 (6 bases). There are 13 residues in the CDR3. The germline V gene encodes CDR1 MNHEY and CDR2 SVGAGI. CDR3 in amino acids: CASSYYQGPGYTF. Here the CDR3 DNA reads TGTGCCAGCAGCTACTACCAGGGGCCCGGCTACACCTTC.

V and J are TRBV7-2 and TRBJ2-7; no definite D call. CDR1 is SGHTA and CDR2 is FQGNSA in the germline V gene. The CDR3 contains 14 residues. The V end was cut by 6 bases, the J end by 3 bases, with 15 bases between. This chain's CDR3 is CASSLTVRGYEQYF. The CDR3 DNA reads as TGTGCCAGCAGTCTTACGGTCCGAGGCTACGAGCAGTACTTC.

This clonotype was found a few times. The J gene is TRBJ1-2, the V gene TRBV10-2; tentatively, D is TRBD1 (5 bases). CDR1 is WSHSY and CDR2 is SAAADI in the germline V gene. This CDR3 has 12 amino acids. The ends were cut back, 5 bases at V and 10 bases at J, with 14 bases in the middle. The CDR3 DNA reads TGCGCCAGCAGTCCGGGACTGTCTACCTACACCTTC. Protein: CASSPGLSTYTF.

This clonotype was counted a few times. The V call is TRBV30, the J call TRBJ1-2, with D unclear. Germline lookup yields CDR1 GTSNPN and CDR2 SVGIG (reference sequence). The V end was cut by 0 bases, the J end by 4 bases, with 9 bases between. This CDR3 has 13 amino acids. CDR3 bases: TGTGCCTGGAGTGTTGGACCGACCTATGGCTACACCTTC. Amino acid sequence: CAWSVGPTYGYTF.

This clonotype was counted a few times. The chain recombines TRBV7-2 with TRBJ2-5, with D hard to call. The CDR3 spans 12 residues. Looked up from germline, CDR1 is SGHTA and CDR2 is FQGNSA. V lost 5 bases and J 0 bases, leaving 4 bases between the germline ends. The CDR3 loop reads CASSGNQETQYF. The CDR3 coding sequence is TGTGCCAGCAGCGGAAACCAAGAGACCCAGTACTTC.

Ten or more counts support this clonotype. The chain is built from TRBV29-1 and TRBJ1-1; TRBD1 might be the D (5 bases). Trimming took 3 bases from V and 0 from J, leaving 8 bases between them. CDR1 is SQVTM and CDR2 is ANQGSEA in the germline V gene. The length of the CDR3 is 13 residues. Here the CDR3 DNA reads TGCAGCGTTGAGGGGCGGCTGAACACTGAAGCTTTCTTT. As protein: CSVEGRLNTEAFF.

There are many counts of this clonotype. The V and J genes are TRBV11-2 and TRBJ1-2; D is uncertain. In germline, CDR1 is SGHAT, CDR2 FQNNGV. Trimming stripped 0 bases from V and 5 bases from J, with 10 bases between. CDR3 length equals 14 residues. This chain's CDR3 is CASSLEVAVYGYTF. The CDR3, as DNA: TGTGCCAGCAGCTTAGAGGTCGCCGTGTATGGCTACACCTTC.

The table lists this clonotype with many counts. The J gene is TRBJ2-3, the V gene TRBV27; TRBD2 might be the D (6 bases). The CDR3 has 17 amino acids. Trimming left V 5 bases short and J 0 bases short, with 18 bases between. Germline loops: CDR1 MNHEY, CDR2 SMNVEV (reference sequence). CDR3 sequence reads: CASSAGVRGPSTDTQYF. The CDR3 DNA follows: TGTGCCAGCAGTGCAGGAGTGCGGGGTCCTAGCACAGATACGCAGTATTTT.

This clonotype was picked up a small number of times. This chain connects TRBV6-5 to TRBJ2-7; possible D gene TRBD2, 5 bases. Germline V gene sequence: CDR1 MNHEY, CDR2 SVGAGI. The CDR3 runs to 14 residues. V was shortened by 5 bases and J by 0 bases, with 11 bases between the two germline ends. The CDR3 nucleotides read TGTGCCAGCAGTCACGGGGTAGGCTCCTACGAGCAGTACTTC. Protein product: CASSHGVGSYEQYF.

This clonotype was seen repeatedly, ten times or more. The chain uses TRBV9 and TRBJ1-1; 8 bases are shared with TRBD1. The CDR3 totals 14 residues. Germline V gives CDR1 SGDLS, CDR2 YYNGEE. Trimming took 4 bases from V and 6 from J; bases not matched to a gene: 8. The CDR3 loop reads CASSTGQVGPEAFF. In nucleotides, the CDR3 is TGTGCCAGCAGCACGGGACAGGTCGGGCCTGAAGCTTTCTTT.

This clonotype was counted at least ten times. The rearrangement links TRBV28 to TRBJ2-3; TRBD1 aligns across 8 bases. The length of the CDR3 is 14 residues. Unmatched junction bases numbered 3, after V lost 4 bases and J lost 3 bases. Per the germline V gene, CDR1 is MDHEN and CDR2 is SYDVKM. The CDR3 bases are TGTGCCAGCAGTTCAAGACAGGGGACAGATACGCAGTATTTT. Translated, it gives CASSSRQGTDTQYF.

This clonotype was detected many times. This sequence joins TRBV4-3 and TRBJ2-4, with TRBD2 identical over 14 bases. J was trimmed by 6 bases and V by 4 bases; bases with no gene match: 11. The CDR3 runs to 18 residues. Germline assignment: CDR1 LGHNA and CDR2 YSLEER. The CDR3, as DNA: TGCGCCAGCAGCCGGACGGGACTAGCGGGAGAGGAAGGAAACATTCAGTACTTC. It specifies CASSRTGLAGEEGNIQYF.

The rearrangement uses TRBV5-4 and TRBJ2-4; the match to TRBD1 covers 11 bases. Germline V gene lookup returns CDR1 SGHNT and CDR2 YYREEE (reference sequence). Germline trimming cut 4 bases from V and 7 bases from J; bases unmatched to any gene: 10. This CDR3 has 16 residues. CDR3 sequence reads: CASSPGTGGRGNIQYF. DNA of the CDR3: TGTGCCAGCAGCCCGGGGACAGGGGGTCGAGGGAACATTCAGTACTTC. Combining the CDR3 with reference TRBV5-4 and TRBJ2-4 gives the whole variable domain ETGVTQSPTHLIKTRGQQVTLRCSSQSGHNTVSWYQQALGQGPQFIFQYYREEENGRGNFPPRFSGLQFPNYSSELNVNALELDDSALYLCASSPGTGGRGNIQYFGAGTRLSVL.

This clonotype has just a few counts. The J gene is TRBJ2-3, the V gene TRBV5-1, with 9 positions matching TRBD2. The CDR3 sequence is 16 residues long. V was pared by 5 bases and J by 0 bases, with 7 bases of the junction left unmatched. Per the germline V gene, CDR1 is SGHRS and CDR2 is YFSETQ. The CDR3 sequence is CASRLGTSSSTDTQYF. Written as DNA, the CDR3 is TGCGCCAGCAGGCTTGGGACTAGCTCTAGCACAGATACGCAGTATTTT. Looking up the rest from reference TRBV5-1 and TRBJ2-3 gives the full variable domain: KAGVTQTPRYLIKTRGQQVTLSCSPISGHRSVSWYQQTPGQGLQFLFEYFSETQRNKGNFPGRFSGRQFSNSRSEMNVSTLELGDSALYLCASRLGTSSSTDTQYFGPGTRLTVL.

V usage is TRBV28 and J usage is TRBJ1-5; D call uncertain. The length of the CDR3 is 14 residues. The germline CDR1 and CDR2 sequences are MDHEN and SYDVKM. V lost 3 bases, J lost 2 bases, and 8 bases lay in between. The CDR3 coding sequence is TGTGCCAGCAGTTTCAGGATGTGCAATCAGCCCCAGCATTTT. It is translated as CASSFRMCNQPQHF.

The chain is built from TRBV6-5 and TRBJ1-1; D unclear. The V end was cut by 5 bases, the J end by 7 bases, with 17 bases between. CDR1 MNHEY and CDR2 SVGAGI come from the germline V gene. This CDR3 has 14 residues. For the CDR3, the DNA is TGTGCCAGCAGTCATGACACCGCCTCGAATGAAGCTTTCTTT. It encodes CASSHDTASNEAFF.

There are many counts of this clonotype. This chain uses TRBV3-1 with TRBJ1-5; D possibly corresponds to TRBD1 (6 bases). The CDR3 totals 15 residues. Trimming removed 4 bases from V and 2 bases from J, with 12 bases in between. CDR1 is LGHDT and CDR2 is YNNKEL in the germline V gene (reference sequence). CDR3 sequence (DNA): TGTGCCAGCAGCCCGGGCAGGGGTCGCAATCAGCCCCAGCATTTT. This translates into CASSPGRGRNQPQHF.

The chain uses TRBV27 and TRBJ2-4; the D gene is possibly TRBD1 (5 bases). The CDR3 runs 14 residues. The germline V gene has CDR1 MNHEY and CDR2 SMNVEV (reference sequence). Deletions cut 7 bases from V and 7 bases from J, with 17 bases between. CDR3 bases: TGTGCCAGCACCCCAGAGGCAGGGTGGAACATTCAGTACTTC. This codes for CASTPEAGWNIQYF.

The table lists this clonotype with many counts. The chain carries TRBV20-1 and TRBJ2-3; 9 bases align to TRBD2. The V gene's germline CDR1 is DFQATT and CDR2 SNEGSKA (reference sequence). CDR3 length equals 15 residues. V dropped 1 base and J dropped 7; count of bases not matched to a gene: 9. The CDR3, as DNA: TGCAGTGCTAGAGTGTCGGCTAGCGGGGACTATACGCAGTATTTT. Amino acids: CSARVSASGDYTQYF.

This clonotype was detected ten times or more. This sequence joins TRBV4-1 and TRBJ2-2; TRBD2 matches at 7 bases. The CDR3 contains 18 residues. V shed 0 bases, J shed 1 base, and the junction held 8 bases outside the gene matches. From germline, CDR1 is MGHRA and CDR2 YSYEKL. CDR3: CASSQDPGGTLNTGELFF. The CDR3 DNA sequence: TGCGCCAGCAGCCAAGATCCGGGGGGTACTTTGAACACCGGGGAGCTGTTTTTT.

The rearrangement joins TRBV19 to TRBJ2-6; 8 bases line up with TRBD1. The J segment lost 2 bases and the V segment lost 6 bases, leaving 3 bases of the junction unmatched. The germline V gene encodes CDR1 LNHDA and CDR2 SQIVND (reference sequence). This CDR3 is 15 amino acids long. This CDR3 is CASRIQGAGANVLTF. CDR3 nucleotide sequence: TGTGCCAGTAGGATACAGGGGGCTGGGGCCAACGTCCTGACTTTC.

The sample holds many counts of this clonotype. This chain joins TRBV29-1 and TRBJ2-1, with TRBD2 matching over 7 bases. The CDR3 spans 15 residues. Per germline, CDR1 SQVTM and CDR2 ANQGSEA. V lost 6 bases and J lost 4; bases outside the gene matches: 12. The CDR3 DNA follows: TGCAGCGTCCCGAAAGGCGGGAGACAGTACAATGAGCAGTTCTTC. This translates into CSVPKGGRQYNEQFF.

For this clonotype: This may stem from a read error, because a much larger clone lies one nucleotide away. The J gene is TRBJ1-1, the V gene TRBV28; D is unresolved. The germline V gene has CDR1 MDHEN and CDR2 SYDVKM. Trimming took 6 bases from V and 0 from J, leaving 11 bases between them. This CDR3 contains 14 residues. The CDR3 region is CASRLNWLNTEAFF. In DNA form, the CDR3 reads TGTGCCAGCAGATTAAATTGGTTGAACACTGAAGCTTTCTTT.

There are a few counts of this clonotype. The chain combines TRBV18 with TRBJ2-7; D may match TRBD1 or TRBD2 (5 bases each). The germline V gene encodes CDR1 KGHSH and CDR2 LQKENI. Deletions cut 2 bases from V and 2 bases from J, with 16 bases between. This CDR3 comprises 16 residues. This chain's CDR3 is CASSPRPGTETYEQYF. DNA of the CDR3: TGTGCCAGCTCACCAAGGCCCGGGACGGAAACCTACGAGCAGTACTTC.

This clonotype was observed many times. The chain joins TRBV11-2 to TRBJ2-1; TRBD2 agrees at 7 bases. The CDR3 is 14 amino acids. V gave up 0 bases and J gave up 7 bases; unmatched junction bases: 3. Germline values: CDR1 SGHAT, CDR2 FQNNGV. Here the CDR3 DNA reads TGTGCCAGCAGCTTAGATTGGGGGGGTAATGAGCAGTTCTTC. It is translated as CASSLDWGGNEQFF.

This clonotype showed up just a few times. The CDR3 DNA reads as TGCAGCGGATGGGATAATGAGCAGTTCTTC. This codes for CSGWDNEQFF. This chain links TRBV29-1 with TRBJ2-1; D gene uncertain. Trimming stripped 7 bases from V and 7 bases from J, with 8 bases between. The CDR3 totals 10 residues. Per the germline V gene, CDR1 is SQVTM and CDR2 is ANQGSEA.

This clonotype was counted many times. The CDR3 sequence: CASSLEVGLPHTEAFF. The DNA of the CDR3 is TGTGCCAGCAGTTTAGAAGTGGGCTTACCTCACACTGAAGCTTTCTTT. The genes are TRBV12-3 or TRBV12-4 and TRBJ1-1; no clear D gene. Trimming shortened V by 1 base and J by 3 bases, and 15 bases separated the two germline ends. This CDR3 region has 16 residues.